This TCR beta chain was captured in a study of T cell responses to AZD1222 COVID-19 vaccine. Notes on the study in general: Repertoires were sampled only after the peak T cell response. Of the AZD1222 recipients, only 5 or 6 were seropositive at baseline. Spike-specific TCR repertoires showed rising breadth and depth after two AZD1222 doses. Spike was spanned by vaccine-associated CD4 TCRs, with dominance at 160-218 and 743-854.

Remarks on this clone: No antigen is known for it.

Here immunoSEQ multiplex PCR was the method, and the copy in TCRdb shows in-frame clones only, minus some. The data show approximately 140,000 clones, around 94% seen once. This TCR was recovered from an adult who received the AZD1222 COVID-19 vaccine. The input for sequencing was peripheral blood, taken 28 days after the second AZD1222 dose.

This chain's CDR3 is CASSLDRLNEKLFF. Written as DNA, the CDR3 is TGTGCCAGCAGTTTAGACAGGCTCAATGAAAAACTGTTTTTT. This rearrangement joins TRBV27 to TRBJ1-4; weak D call: TRBD1 (6 bases). The length of the CDR3 is 14 residues. Germline CDR1 reads MNHEY; CDR2 reads SMNVEV (reference sequence). Between the trimmed V and J ends, which lost 2 bases and 5 bases, there was a span of 9 bases.